The next 5 T cell receptor beta chains were all read from a single sample in a study of cytomegalovirus exposure and HLA in healthy donors. PCR amplification relied on 60 Vbeta primers (plus 13 Jbeta primers). Using immunoSEQ multiplex PCR, the repertoire was profiled, and TCRdb retains in-frame clones only, with some absent. The sample shows 150,000 to 200,000 clones, 79% of them seen only once. Material: PBMCs. These receptors were taken from a woman aged 45-59 years in good health and CMV-seronegative.

The chain combines TRBV7-3 with TRBJ2-2; unclear D gene. V was shortened by 6 bases and J by 6 bases, with 14 bases between the two germline ends. CDR1 is SGHTA, CDR2 FQGTGA, per germline. The CDR3 runs to 14 residues. For the CDR3, the DNA is TGTGCCAGCAGATTCGTTAATAGTGCCGGGGAGCTGTTTTTT. It translates to CASRFVNSAGELFF.

V is TRBV18 and J is TRBJ2-5; no reliable D call. The germline V gene has CDR1 KGHSH and CDR2 LQKENI. The CDR3 runs to 12 residues. Deletions cut 3 bases from V and 3 bases from J, with 5 bases between. The CDR3 reads CASSPTEETQYF. The CDR3 DNA is TGTGCCAGCTCACCGACTGAAGAGACCCAGTACTTC.

The chain uses TRBV5-1 and TRBJ1-6, with no clear D. This CDR3 spans 18 amino acids. Trimming removed 2 bases at V and 0 bases at J, with 15 bases between. Germline CDR1 reads SGHRS; CDR2 reads YFSETQ. The CDR3 DNA is TGCGCCAGCAGCTTACGTAGTTCAGCGAGCTCCTATAATTCACCCCTCCACTTT. This codes for CASSLRSSASSYNSPLHF.

V gene TRBV11-2 combines with J gene TRBJ2-5; TRBD2 aligns across 8 bases. The length of the CDR3 is 18 residues. J lost 5 bases, V lost 5 bases, and 19 bases had no gene match. Germline V lookup: CDR1 SGHAT, CDR2 FQNNGV. CDR3 coding DNA: TGTGCCAGCAGCCGACTCGGGGGGGCCCTCCTGTCCCGGGAGACCCAGTACTTC. Translated, it gives CASSRLGGALLSRETQYF.

The chain couples TRBV6-5 to TRBJ1-1; the match to TRBD1 covers 8 bases. Germline values: CDR1 MNHEY, CDR2 SVGAGI. This CDR3 spans 14 amino acids. V was pared by 5 bases and J by 9 bases, with 11 bases of the junction left unmatched. CDR3 loop: CASSPQGQGGKAFF. DNA of the CDR3: TGTGCCAGCAGTCCCCAAGGACAGGGCGGGAAAGCTTTCTTT.